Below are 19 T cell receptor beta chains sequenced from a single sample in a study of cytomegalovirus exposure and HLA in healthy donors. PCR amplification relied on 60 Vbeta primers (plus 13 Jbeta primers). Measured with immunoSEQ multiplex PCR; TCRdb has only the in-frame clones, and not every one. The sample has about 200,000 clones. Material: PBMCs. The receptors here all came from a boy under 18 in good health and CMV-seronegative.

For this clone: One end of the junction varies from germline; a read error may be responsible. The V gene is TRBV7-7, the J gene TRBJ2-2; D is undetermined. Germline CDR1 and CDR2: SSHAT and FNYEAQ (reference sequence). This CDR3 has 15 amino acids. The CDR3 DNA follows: TGTGCTAGCAGCGCCCAGCTAGCGAACACCGGGGAGCTGTTTTTT. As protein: CASSAQLANTGELFF.

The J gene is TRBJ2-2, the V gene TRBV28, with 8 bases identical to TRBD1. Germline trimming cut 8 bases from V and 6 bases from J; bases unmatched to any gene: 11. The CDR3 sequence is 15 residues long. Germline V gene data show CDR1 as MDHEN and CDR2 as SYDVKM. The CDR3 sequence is CASGWTGTFSGELFF. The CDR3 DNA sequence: TGTGCCAGCGGTTGGACAGGGACTTTTTCCGGGGAGCTGTTTTTT.

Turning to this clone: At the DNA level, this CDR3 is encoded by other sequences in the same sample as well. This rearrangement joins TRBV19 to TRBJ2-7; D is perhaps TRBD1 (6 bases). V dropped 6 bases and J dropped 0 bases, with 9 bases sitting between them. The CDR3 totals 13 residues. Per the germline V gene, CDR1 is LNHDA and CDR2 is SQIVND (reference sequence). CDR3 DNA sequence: TGTGCCAGTAGCACAGGGTCCTCCTACGAGCAGTACTTC. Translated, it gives CASSTGSSYEQYF.

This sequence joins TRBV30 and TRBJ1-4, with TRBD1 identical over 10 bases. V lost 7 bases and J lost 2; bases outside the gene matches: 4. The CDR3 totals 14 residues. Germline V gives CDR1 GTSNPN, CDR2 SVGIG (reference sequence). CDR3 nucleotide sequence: TGTGCCTTAGGACAGGGGGGGACTAATGAAAAACTGTTTTTT. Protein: CALGQGGTNEKLFF.

CDR3 residues: CASSLGTSTDTQYF. For the CDR3, the DNA is TGCGCCAGCAGCTTGGGGACTAGCACAGATACGCAGTATTTT. The V gene is TRBV5-1, the J gene TRBJ2-3, with D possibly TRBD2 on 5 matching bases. Germline V gene data show CDR1 as SGHRS and CDR2 as YFSETQ. The CDR3 is made up of 14 amino acids. V was shortened by 0 bases and J by 0 bases, with 5 bases between the two germline ends.

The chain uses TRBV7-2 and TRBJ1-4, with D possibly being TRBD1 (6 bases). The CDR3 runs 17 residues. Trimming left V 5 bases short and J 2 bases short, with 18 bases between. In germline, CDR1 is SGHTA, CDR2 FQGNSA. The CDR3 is CASSHNPPGDTNEKLFF. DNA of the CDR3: TGTGCCAGCAGCCACAACCCGCCAGGGGACACTAATGAAAAACTGTTTTTT.

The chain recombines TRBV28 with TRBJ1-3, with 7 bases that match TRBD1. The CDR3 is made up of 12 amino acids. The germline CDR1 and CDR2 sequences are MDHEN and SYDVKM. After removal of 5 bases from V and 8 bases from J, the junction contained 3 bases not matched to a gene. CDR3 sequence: CASSNRGDTIYF. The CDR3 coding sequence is TGTGCCAGCAGTAACAGGGGAGACACCATATATTTT.

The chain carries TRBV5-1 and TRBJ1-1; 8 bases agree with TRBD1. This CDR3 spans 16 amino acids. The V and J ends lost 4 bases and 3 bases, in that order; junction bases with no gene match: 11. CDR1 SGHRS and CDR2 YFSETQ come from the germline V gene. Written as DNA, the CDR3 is TGCGCCAGCAGCCTAGGACAGGGTTGGGGGGACACTGAAGCTTTCTTT. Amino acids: CASSLGQGWGDTEAFF.

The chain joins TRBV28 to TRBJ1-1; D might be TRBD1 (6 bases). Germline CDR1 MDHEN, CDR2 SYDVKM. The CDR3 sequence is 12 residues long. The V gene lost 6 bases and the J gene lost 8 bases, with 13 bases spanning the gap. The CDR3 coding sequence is TGTGCCAGCAGGAAAGGGGGATGGGAAGCTTTCTTT. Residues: CASRKGGWEAFF.

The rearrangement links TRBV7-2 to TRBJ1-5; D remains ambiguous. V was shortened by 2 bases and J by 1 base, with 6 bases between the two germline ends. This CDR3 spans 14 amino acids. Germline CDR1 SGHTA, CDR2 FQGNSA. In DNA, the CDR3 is TGTGCCAGCAGCTTAATGGGCAGCAATCAGCCCCAGCATTTT. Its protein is CASSLMGSNQPQHF.

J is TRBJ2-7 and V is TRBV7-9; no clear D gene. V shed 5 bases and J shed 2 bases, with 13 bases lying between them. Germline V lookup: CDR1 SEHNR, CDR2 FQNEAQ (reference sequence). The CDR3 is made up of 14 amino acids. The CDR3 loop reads CASSLMTGAYEQYF. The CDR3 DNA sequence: TGTGCCAGCAGCCTCATGACGGGTGCCTACGAGCAGTACTTC.

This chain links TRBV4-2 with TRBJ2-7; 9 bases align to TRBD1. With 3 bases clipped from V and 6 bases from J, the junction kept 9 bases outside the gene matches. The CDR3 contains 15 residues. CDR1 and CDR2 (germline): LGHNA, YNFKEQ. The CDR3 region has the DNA TGTGCCAGCAGCCAGGCGACAGGGGGTTTAGGCGAGCAGTACTTC. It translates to CASSQATGGLGEQYF.

The CDR3 here is CATSDPREGTDTQYF. CDR3 DNA sequence: TGTGCCACCAGCGACCCCAGGGAGGGAACAGATACGCAGTATTTT. This chain connects TRBV15 to TRBJ2-3; 7 bases agree with TRBD2. The V gene end was trimmed by 5 bases and the J gene end by 3 bases; junction bases not matched to a gene: 8. Germline V gives CDR1 LNHNV, CDR2 YYDKDF (reference sequence). This CDR3 region has 15 residues.

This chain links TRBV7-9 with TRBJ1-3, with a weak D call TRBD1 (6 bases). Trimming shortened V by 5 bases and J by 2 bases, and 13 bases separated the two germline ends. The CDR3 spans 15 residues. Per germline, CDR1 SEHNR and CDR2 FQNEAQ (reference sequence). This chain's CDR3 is CASSIRTAPGNTIYF. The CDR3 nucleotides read TGTGCCAGCAGCATTCGGACAGCCCCTGGAAACACCATATATTTT.

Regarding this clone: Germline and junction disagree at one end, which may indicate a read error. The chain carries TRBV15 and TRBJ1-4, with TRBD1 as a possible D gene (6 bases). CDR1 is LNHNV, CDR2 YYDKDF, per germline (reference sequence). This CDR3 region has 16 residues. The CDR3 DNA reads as TGTGCTACCAGCAGAGATTTAGGGGGGGGCAATGAAAAACTGTTTTTT. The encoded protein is CATSRDLGGGNEKLFF. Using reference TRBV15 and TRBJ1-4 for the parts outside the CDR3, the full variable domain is DAMVIQNPRYQVTQFGKPVTLSCSQTLNHNVMYWYQQKSSQAPKLLFHYYDKDFNNEADTPDNFQSRRPNTSFCFLDIRSPGLGDTAMYLCATSRDLGGGNEKLFFGSGTQLSVL.

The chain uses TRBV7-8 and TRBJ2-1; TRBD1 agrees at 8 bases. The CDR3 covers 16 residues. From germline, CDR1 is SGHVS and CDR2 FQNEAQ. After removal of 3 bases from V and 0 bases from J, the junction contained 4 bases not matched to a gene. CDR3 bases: TGTGCCAGCAGCTTTAGGGACAGGAGCTCCTACAATGAGCAGTTCTTC. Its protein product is CASSFRDRSSYNEQFF.

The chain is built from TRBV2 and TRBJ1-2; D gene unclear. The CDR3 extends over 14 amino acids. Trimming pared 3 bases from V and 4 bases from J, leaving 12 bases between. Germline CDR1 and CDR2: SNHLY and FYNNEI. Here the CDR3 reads CASSDSEGGYGYTF. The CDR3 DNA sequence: TGTGCCAGCAGTGATTCGGAGGGTGGCTATGGCTACACCTTC.

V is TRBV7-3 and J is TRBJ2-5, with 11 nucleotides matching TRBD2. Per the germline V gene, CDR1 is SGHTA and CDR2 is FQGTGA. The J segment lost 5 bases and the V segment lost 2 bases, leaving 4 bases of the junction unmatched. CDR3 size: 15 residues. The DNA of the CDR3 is TGTGCCAGCAGCTTAGGGACTAGCGGAGTGGAGACCCAGTACTTC. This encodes CASSLGTSGVETQYF.

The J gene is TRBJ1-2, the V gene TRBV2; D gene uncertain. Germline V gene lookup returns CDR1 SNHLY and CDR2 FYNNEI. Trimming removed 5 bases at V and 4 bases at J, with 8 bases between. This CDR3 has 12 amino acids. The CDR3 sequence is CASSSQIYGYTF. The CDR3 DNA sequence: TGTGCCAGCAGTTCACAGATCTATGGCTACACCTTC.